A single sample is the source of the 3 T cell receptor beta chains below, sequenced in a study of blood T cell repertoires in COVID-19. Generated by immunoSEQ multiplex PCR, the TCRdb table keeps only in-frame clones and is missing some. The sample gives about 130,000 clones, 84% of which show up once; around 12% is in the top ten. Sequencing input: peripheral blood. The receptor source for this set is a woman aged 25 to 39 who had recovered from COVID-19.

This chain uses TRBV21-1 with TRBJ2-3; no check of the table's D call, TRBD1, against the DNA was made. TRBV21-1 is classified as a pseudogene. This CDR3 contains 16 residues. The CDR3 loop is CASSKGTPLGTDTQYF. CDR3 nucleotides: TGTGCCAGCAGCAAAGGGACACCTCTAGGCACAGATACGCAGTATTTT.

The chain uses TRBV19 and TRBJ1-5, with D hard to call. CDR3 size: 17 residues. From germline, CDR1 is LNHDA and CDR2 SQIVND (reference sequence). The V end was cut by 4 bases, the J end by 0 bases, with 16 bases between. Here the CDR3 DNA reads TGTGCCAGTAGTACATTGGTGAGCTATTATAGCAATCAGCCCCAGCATTTT. Translating gives CASSTLVSYYSNQPQHF.

This clone is a singleton in its sample. The gene calls are TRBV2 and TRBJ2-6, with no clear D. Trimming left V 6 bases short and J 3 bases short, with 3 bases between. This CDR3 contains 12 residues. Germline CDR1 is SNHLY and CDR2 is FYNNEI. DNA for the CDR3: TGTGCCAGCAGGAGTGGGGCCAACGTCCTGACTTTC. Translating gives CASRSGANVLTF.